These 2 T cell receptor beta chains were sequenced from one sample in a study of cytomegalovirus exposure and HLA in healthy donors. The PCR employed 60 Vbeta primers together with 13 Jbeta primers. Clones were read by immunoSEQ multiplex PCR, and TCRdb kept only the in-frame ones, dropping some. The profile shows under 200,000 clones, 86% of them singletons. The sequenced sample consisted of PBMCs. The receptors derive from a woman younger than 30 in good health and CMV-seronegative.

The chain employs TRBV12-5 and TRBJ2-3; 15 nucleotides match TRBD2. Unmatched junction bases numbered 4, after V lost 4 bases and J lost 5 bases. The CDR3 has 16 amino acids. Germline V lookup: CDR1 LGHNT, CDR2 FRNRAP. CDR3 protein: CASGWGGLAGGDTQYF. DNA of the CDR3: TGTGCTAGTGGTTGGGGGGGACTAGCGGGAGGAGATACGCAGTATTTT.

This chain links TRBV5-4 with TRBJ1-2; 7 bases line up with TRBD1. From germline, CDR1 is SGHNT and CDR2 YYREEE (reference sequence). The ends lost 4 bases at V and 2 bases at J; junction bases unmatched: 8. The CDR3 has 15 amino acids. CDR3 bases: TGTGCCAGCAGCCGATACAGGGGAAACAACTATGGCTACACCTTC. This translates into CASSRYRGNNYGYTF.